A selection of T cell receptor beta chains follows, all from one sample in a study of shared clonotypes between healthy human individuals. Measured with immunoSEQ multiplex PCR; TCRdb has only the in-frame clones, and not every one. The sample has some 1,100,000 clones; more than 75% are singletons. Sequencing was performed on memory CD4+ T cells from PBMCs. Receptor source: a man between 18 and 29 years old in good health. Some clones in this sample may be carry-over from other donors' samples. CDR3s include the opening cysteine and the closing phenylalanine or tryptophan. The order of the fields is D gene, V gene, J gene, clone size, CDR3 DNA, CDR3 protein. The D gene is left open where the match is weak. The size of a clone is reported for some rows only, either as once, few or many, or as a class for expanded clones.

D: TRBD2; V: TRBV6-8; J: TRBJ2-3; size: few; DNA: TGTGCCAGCACCCGCCGTAGCGGGATAGGTGATACGCAGTATTTT; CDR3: CASTRRSGIGDTQYF
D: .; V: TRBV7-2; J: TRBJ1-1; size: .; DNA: TGTGCCAGCAGCTTTGAGGGCCGCCAAGCTTTCTTT; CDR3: CASSFEGRQAFF
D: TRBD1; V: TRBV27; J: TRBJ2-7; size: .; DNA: TGTGCCAGCAGGACCGGGACAGGGTCTATCGAGCAGTACTTC; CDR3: CASRTGTGSIEQYF
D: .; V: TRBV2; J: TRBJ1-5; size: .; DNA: TGTGCCAGCAGAAAAGACCGGTTTAACAATCAGCCCCAGCATTTT; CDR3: CASRKDRFNNQPQHF
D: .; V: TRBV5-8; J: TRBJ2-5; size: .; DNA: TGTGCCAGCAGCTTGTGGCTAGCGCAAGAGACCCAGTACTTC; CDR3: CASSLWLAQETQYF
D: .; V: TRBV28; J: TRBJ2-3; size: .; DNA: TGTGCCAGCAGCAGGGCACATAGCACAGATACGCAGTATTTT; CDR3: CASSRAHSTDTQYF
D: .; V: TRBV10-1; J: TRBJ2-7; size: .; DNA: TGCGCCAGCACCGAAAGGACTTGCAGCTCCTACGAGCAGTACTTC; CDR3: CASTERTCSSYEQYF
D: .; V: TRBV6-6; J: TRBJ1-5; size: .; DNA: TGTGCCAGCAGTTACGCGGCCAGAAGGCAGCCCCAGCATTTT; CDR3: CASSYAARRQPQHF
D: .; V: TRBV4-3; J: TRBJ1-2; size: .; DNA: TGCGCCAGCAGCCAAGATCCACCCTCCGGGGGCTACACCTTC; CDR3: CASSQDPPSGGYTF
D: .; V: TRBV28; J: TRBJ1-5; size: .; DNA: TGTGCCAGCAGCCAAGGAAGGCAGCCCCAGCATTTT; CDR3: CASSQGRQPQHF
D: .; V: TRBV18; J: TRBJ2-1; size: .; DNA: TGTGCCAGCTCACCCCTTAGGGACAATGAGCAGTTCTTC; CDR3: CASSPLRDNEQFF
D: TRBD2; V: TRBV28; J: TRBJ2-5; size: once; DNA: TGTGCCAGCAGGGGAGGGTGGGAGACCCAGTACTTC; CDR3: CASRGGWETQYF
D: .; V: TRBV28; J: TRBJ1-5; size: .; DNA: TGTGCCAGCAGGGTTGTAAATCAGCCCCAGCATTTT; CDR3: CASRVVNQPQHF
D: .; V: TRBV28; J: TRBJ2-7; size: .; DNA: TGTGCCAGCGTAGTATTCGGGAGCTCCTACGAGCAGTACTTC; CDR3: CASVVFGSSYEQYF
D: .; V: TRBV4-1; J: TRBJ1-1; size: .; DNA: TGCGCCAGCAGCCATGTCTCGAGCAGGGCCGGGACTGAAGCTTTCTTT; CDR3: CASSHVSSRAGTEAFF
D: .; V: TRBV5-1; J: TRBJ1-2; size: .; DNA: TGCGCCAGCAGCTTGGTGGGGGGACAAGATAACTATGGCTACACCTTC; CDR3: CASSLVGGQDNYGYTF
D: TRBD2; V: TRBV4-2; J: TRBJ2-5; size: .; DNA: TGTGCCAGCAGCCAAGAACACGCGGGAGGGCGGGAGACCCAGTACTTC; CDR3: CASSQEHAGGRETQYF
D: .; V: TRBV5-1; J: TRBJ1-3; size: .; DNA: TGCGCCAGCAGCCAGGGTGGGTTCTCTGGAAACACCATATATTTT; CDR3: CASSQGGFSGNTIYF
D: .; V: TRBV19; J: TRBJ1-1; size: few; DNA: TGTGCCAGTAGTATAGTGCCAGGGCTGAACACTGAAGCTTTCTTT; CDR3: CASSIVPGLNTEAFF
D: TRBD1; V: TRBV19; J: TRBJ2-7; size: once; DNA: TGTGCCAGTAGTTTCAACCGGGACAGGGGGTCCGAGCAGTACTTC; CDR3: CASSFNRDRGSEQYF
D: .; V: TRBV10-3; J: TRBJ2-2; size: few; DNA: TGTGCCATCAGAACCGGGCTGGGCACCGGGGAGCTGTTTTTT; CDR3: CAIRTGLGTGELFF
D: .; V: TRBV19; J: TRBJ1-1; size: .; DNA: TGTGCCAGTAGTATAGATCTGGCCCTACGCTTTAGGGCTGAAGCTTTCTTT; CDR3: CASSIDLALRFRAEAFF
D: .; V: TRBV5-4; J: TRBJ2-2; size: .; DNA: TGTGCCAGCAGCTTAGTGGGCCAAAACACCGGGGAGCTGTTTTTT; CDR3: CASSLVGQNTGELFF
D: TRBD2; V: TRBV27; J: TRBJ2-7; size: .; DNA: TGTGCCAGCAGTTCGGTAGCGGGAGGCACCTACGAGCAGTACTTC; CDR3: CASSSVAGGTYEQYF
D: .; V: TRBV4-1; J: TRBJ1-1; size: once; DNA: TGCGCCAGCAGCCAAGGAGGGGTGACTGAAGCTTTCTTT; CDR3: CASSQGGVTEAFF
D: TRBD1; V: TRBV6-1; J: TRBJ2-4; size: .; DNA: TGTGCCAGCAGTGAAATCGGACAGGCGCAATTTCGGGTTCAGTACTTC; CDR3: CASSEIGQAQFRVQYF
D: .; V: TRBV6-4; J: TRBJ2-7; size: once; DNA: TGTGCCAGCAGTCCGGCCCCTGGGTCCTACGAGCAGTACTTC; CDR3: CASSPAPGSYEQYF
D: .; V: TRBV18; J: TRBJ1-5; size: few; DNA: TGTGCCAGCAACGGGGGGGGTGGCAATCAGCCCCAGCATTTT; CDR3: CASNGGGGNQPQHF
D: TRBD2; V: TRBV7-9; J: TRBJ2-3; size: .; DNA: TGTGCCAGCAGCTTAGCGACTAGCGGAAGCACAGATACGCAGTATTTT; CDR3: CASSLATSGSTDTQYF
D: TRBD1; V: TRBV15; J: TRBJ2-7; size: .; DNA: TGTGCCACCAGCAGAGGGGGACAGGGGGCGGGAGAGCAGTACTTC; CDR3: CATSRGGQGAGEQYF
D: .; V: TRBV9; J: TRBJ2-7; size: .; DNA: TGTGCCAGCAGCGTAGAGGGTTACGAGCAGTACTTC; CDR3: CASSVEGYEQYF
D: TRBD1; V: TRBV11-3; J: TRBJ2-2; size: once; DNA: TGTGCCAGCAGCTTAACAGGGGCTAACGGGGAGCTGTTTTTT; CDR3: CASSLTGANGELFF
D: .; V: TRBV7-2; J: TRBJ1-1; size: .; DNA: TGTGCCAGCAGCTTAGATTGGGGGAGGACGAACACTGAAGCTTTCTTT; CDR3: CASSLDWGRTNTEAFF
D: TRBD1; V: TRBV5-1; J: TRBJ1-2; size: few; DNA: TGCGCCAGCAGCTTCTCCTTGACTCCGGGACAGGGAAACTATGGCTACACCTTC; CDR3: CASSFSLTPGQGNYGYTF
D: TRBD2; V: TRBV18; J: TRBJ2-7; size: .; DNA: TGTGCCAGCTCACCCTCTCCGGGACTATCGGGCGAGCAGTACTTC; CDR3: CASSPSPGLSGEQYF
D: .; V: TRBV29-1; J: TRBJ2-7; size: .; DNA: TGCAGCGTTGAATCCGGAGGGCCGCGCTACGAGCAGTACTTC; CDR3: CSVESGGPRYEQYF
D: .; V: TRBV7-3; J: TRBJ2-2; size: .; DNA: TGTGCCAGCAGCTTATCGGGGGTCACCGGGGAGCTGTTTTTT; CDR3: CASSLSGVTGELFF
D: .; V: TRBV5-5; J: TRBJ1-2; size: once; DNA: TGTGCCAGCAGCTTCCAGGGGACTGCCCACTATGGCTACACCTTC; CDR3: CASSFQGTAHYGYTF
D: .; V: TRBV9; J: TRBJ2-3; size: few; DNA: TGTGCCAGCAGCACAAGGACAGCTAGCACAGATACGCAGTATTTT; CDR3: CASSTRTASTDTQYF
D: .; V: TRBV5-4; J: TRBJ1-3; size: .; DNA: TGTGCCAGCAGCCCAGACAGGTCTGGAAACACCATATATTTT; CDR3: CASSPDRSGNTIYF